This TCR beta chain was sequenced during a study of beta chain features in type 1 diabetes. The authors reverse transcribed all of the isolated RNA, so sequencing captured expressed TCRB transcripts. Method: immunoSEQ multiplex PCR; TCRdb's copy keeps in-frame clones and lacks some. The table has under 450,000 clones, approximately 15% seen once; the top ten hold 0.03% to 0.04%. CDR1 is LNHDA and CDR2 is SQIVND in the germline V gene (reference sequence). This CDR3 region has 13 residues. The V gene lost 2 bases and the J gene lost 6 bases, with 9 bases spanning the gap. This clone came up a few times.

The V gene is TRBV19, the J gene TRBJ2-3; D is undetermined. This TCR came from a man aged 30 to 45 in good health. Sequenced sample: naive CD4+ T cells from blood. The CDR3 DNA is TGTGCCAGTAGTATATTCTCAGGTGATACGCAGTATTTT. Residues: CASSIFSGDTQYF.